The sequence of this TCR beta chain was determined in a study of blood T cell repertoires in COVID-19. Study information: Samples taken during acute and convalescent COVID-19 were collected in the United States, Italy and Spain. PBMCs, B-cell-depleted T cells, or T cells were the source of the cDNA or gDNA that made up the material.

CDR1 and CDR2 from the germline V gene are LNHDA and SQIVND (reference sequence). V lost 6 bases and J lost 4, with 21 bases in between. This CDR3 is built from 16 residues. Authors' data handling: Nucleated cell number was recorded as an estimate derived from reference gene primer amplification. Using immunoSEQ multiplex PCR, the repertoire was profiled, and TCRdb retains in-frame clones only, with some absent. The V and J calls and clone size come from that table; D and trimming were worked out from the DNA. The sample includes 200,000 to 250,000 clones, roughly 82% of them seen just once. This TCR was sampled from a woman in her 70s with acute or convalescent COVID-19. V and J are TRBV19 and TRBJ2-5, with a possible D match to TRBD2 (6 bases). The sample consisted of peripheral blood. The CDR3 DNA reads as TGTGCCAGTAGCCCCCCCGGAGCGCAGGGAGGAGAGACCCAGTACTTC. Residues: CASSPPGAQGGETQYF.